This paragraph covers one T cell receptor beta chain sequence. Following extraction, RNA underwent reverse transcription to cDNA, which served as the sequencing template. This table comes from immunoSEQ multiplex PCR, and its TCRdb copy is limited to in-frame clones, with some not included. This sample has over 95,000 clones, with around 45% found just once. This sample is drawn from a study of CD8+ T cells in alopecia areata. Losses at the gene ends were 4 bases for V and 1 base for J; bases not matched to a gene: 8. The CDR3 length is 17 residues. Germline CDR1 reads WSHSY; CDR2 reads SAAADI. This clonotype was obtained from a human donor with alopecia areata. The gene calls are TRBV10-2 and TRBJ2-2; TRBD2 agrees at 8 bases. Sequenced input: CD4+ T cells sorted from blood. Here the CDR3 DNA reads TGCGCCAGCAGTGGGGCGGGAGGAAGACGGAACACCGGGGAGCTGTTTTTT. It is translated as CASSGAGGRRNTGELFF.